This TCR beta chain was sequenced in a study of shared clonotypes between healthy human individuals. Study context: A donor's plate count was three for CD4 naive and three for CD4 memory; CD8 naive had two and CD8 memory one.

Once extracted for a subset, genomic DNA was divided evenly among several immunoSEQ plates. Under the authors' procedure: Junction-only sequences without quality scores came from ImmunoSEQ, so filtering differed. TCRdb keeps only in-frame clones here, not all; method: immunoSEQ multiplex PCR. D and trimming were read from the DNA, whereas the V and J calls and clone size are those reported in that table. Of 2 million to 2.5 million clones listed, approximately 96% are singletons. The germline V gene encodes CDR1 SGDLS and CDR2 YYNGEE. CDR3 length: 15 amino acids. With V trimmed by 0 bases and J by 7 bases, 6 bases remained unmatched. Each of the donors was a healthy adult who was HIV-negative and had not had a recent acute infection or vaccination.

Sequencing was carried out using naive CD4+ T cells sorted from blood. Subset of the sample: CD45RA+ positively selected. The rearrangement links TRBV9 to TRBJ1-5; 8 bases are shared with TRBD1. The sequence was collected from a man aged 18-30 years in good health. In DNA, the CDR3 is TGTGCCAGCAGCGTAGATGGGAGACAGGGGCAGCCCCAGCATTTT. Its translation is CASSVDGRQGQPQHF.